This TCR beta chain is from a study of OX40 agonist ivuxolimab in advanced cancers. The CDR3 spans 16 residues. Germline CDR1 is SGHKS and CDR2 is YYEKEE (reference sequence). Trimming removed 5 bases from V and 2 bases from J, with 17 bases in between. Assay: immunoSEQ multiplex PCR; the TCRdb copy retains only in-frame clones and omits some. The sample lists tens of thousands of clones, about 90% occurring once. In this sample, this clone turned up a few times. J is TRBJ1-5 and V is TRBV5-5; D perhaps matches TRBD1 (5 bases). The receptor comes from an adult with an advanced solid tumor such as melanoma, head and neck, liver or kidney cancer. The specimen was CD4+ or CD8+ T cells sorted from blood, collected in a trial of the OX40 agonist ivuxolimab. CDR3 sequence: CASSRRQLGGNQPQHF. CDR3 DNA: TGTGCCAGCAGTCGACGACAGTTAGGAGGCAATCAGCCCCAGCATTTT.